The next 18 T cell receptor beta chains were all read from a single sample in a study of T cell responses to AZD1222 COVID-19 vaccine. Here immunoSEQ multiplex PCR was the method, and the copy in TCRdb shows in-frame clones only, minus some. The sample has 140,000 to 150,000 clones; about 90% are singletons. The sequencing used peripheral blood, collected 28 days after the second AZD1222 dose. These receptors all come from an adult who received the AZD1222 COVID-19 vaccine.

The chain employs TRBV24-1 and TRBJ2-2; the match to TRBD2 covers 11 bases. Germline values: CDR1 KGHDR, CDR2 SFDVKD. The CDR3 spans 17 residues. V was clipped by 5 bases and J by 3 bases; unmatched bases: 7. DNA for the CDR3: TGTGCCACCAGTGCTCTGGGACTAGCGGAGGACACCGGGGAGCTGTTTTTT. Its translation is CATSALGLAEDTGELFF.

The chain recombines TRBV28 with TRBJ1-1; D not certain. Looked up from germline, CDR1 is MDHEN and CDR2 is SYDVKM. This CDR3 has 14 amino acids. The germline V and J ends were trimmed by 0 bases and 5 bases, with 10 bases remaining between them. The CDR3 loop reads CASSLWEPRTEAFF. CDR3 in DNA: TGTGCCAGCAGTTTATGGGAACCAAGGACTGAAGCTTTCTTT.

The chain recombines TRBV6-5 with TRBJ2-7; no reliable D call. The CDR3 has 14 residues. V was pared by 5 bases and J by 7 bases, with 18 bases between. Germline CDR1 is MNHEY and CDR2 is SVGAGI. Written as DNA, the CDR3 is TGTGCCAGCAGTCGTGGGCCACCCCTGGGGGAGCAGTACTTC. Protein: CASSRGPPLGEQYF.

With regard to this clone: Other nucleotide sequences in the sample specify the same CDR3. The CDR3 bases are TGTGCCAGCAGTAGCGGCTACGAGCAGTACTTC. Amino acids: CASSSGYEQYF. The V call is TRBV27, the J call TRBJ2-7, with a tentative D call TRBD2 (5 bases). CDR1 is MNHEY and CDR2 is SMNVEV in the germline V gene (reference sequence). This CDR3 comprises 11 residues. The V and J ends lost 5 bases and 3 bases respectively, with 5 bases between them.

This clone was recorded only once. The chain links TRBV1 to TRBJ2-3; no check of the table's D call, TRBD2, against the DNA was made. TRBV1 is marked as a pseudogene. The CDR3 has 20 amino acids. The CDR3 nucleotides read TGCACCAGCAGCCTCACCGGGGGGCGCCACACCGATCCGAGCACAGATACGCAGTATTTT. It encodes CTSSLTGGRHTDPSTDTQYF.

CDR3 sequence (DNA): TGCGCCAGCAGCCCGGACTCCCTCACTGAAGCTTTCTTT. Protein sequence: CASSPDSLTEAFF. V is TRBV4-3 and J is TRBJ1-1, with D hard to call. This CDR3 has 13 amino acids. The germline V gene has CDR1 LGHNA and CDR2 YSLEER. The V gene lost 4 bases and the J gene lost 4 bases, with 10 bases spanning the gap.

The genes are TRBV9 and TRBJ2-1, with 7 bases that match TRBD2. In germline, CDR1 is SGDLS, CDR2 YYNGEE. This CDR3 comprises 15 residues. V gave up 4 bases and J gave up 4 bases; unmatched junction bases: 8. The DNA of the CDR3 is TGTGCCAGCAGCCCCAGGGAGGGGACGTACAATGAGCAGTTCTTC. Translated: CASSPREGTYNEQFF.

V is TRBV19 and J is TRBJ2-7; D possibly uses TRBD1 or TRBD2 (5 bases each). The CDR3 has 17 amino acids. V was pared by 5 bases and J by 7 bases, with 27 bases between. Germline CDR1 and CDR2: LNHDA and SQIVND (reference sequence). The CDR3 reads CASSPPPHRGVPTEQYF. In DNA form, the CDR3 reads TGTGCCAGTAGTCCCCCTCCACATAGAGGGGTCCCTACGGAGCAGTACTTC.

The chain joins TRBV24-1 to TRBJ2-1; D assignment may be TRBD1 or TRBD2 (5 bases each). The germline V gene has CDR1 KGHDR and CDR2 SFDVKD. The CDR3 extends over 12 amino acids. V lost 10 bases to trimming and J lost 0 bases, with 6 bases between them. The CDR3 nucleotides read TGTGCCACTGGGGGCTCCTACAATGAGCAGTTCTTC. Its protein is CATGGSYNEQFF.

The DNA for the CDR3 is TGCGCCAGCAGCCAAGATCGGCTAGCGGGACTCAATGAGCAGTTCTTC. The encoded protein is CASSQDRLAGLNEQFF. This sequence joins TRBV4-1 and TRBJ2-1, with 9 bases that match TRBD2. Germline CDR1 MGHRA, CDR2 YSYEKL. The CDR3 sequence is 16 residues long. Trimming cost V 0 bases and J 6 bases; bases outside gene matches: 6.

The chain carries TRBV18 and TRBJ1-3; 7 bases map to TRBD1. CDR1 and CDR2 from the germline V gene are KGHSH and LQKENI. CDR3 size: 15 residues. V trimming: 2 bases; J trimming: 0 bases; junction bases outside the gene matches: 1. This chain's CDR3 is CASSPGDSSGNTIYF. The CDR3 DNA reads as TGTGCCAGCTCACCAGGGGACAGCTCTGGAAACACCATATATTTT.

This clone showed up just once. The rearrangement links TRBV7-9 to TRBJ2-7; D possibly corresponds to TRBD1 (5 bases). The CDR3 extends over 14 amino acids. Germline V CDR1 and CDR2: SEHNR, FQNEAQ (reference sequence). V was clipped by 3 bases and J by 1 base, with 10 bases between them. CDR3 in DNA: TGTGCCAGCAGCTTCAGTAGGGGATCCTACGAGCAGTACTTC. It translates to CASSFSRGSYEQYF.

This chain links TRBV5-4 with TRBJ1-4; 8 bases are shared with TRBD1. CDR3 length: 14 residues. Per germline, CDR1 SGHNT and CDR2 YYREEE (reference sequence). V dropped 6 bases and J dropped 8; count of bases not matched to a gene: 9. The CDR3 nucleotides are TGTGCCAGCACAACAGGGGGAATGGAGGAAAAACTGTTTTTT. It encodes CASTTGGMEEKLFF.

This CDR3 is CASSESGQAAQYF. As DNA, the CDR3 is TGTGCCAGCAGTGAATCAGGGCAGGCCGCGCAGTATTTT. V is TRBV2 and J is TRBJ2-3; D might be TRBD1 (5 bases). The CDR3 runs to 13 residues. Per germline, CDR1 SNHLY and CDR2 FYNNEI. V lost 2 bases to trimming and J lost 10 bases, with 13 bases between them. Full variable domain (rest looked up from reference TRBV2 and TRBJ2-3): EPEVTQTPSHQVTQMGQEVILRCVPISNHLYFYWYRQILGQKVEFLVSFYNNEISEKSEIFDDQFSVERPDGSNFTLKIRSTKLEDSAMYFCASSESGQAAQYFGPGTRLTVL.

V gene TRBV4-3 combines with J gene TRBJ1-2, with TRBD1 matching 12 bases. The CDR3 runs to 16 residues. The germline V gene encodes CDR1 LGHNA and CDR2 YSLEER. With 4 bases clipped from V and 4 bases from J, the junction kept 7 bases outside the gene matches. Here the CDR3 reads CASSRAGTGGGYGYTF. CDR3 bases: TGCGCCAGCAGCCGAGCCGGGACAGGGGGCGGCTATGGCTACACCTTC.

This clone was counted once. The CDR3 bases are TGTGCCAGCAGCTTAGCGCTTGGGGGGGACTACAATGAGCAGTTCTTC. The encoded protein is CASSLALGGDYNEQFF. The chain uses TRBV7-9 and TRBJ2-1, with 7 nucleotides matching TRBD2. This CDR3 spans 16 amino acids. The ends lost 0 bases at V and 3 bases at J; junction bases unmatched: 5. Per the germline V gene, CDR1 is SEHNR and CDR2 is FQNEAQ (reference sequence). Complete variable domain (other parts from reference TRBV7-9 and TRBJ2-1): DTGVSQNPRHKITKRGQNVTFRCDPISEHNRLYWYRQTLGQGPEFLTYFQNEAQLEKSRLLSDRFSAERPKGSFSTLEIQRTEQGDSAMYLCASSLALGGDYNEQFFGPGTRLTVL.

CDR3 residues: CASSQDSQNSPLHF. Here the CDR3 DNA reads TGTGCCAGCAGCCAGGACAGCCAGAATTCACCCCTCCACTTT. V gene TRBV4-2 combines with J gene TRBJ1-6, with a tentative D call TRBD1 (6 bases). Germline V CDR1 and CDR2: LGHNA, YNFKEQ. There are 14 residues in the CDR3. V was pared by 3 bases and J by 7 bases, with 10 bases between.

The chain joins TRBV11-2 to TRBJ2-2, with D tentatively TRBD2 (5 bases). This CDR3 contains 14 residues. V was pared by 1 base and J by 3 bases, with 6 bases between. CDR1 and CDR2 from the germline V gene are SGHAT and FQNNGV. The CDR3 DNA sequence: TGTGCCAGCAGCTTAGCGGGGTACACCGGGGAGCTGTTTTTT. It yields the protein CASSLAGYTGELFF.